This is a list of T cell receptor beta chains from one sample in a study of T-cell reconstitution after alpha-beta-depleted transplantation in children. Using its own MiXCR run on the PCR reads, TCRdb lists one record per CDR3 protein. The sample shows 250,000 to 350,000 distinct CDR3 sequences, nearly 10% of them seen only once. Sequenced material: PBMCs from the stem cell graft donor, taken from the stem cell graft. The receptors were sampled from a human donor who donated a stem cell graft to a child with SCID. CDR3s include the opening cysteine and the closing phenylalanine or tryptophan.

V gene	CDR3 protein
TRBV7-2	CASSRGAPKGTGELFF
TRBV5-1	CASSGTSGYEQYF
TRBV7-9	CATSTSGQDYEQYF
TRBV5-1	CASSLEAGDNEQFF
TRBV20-1	CSASRREGGTEAFF
TRBV29-1	CSAPTVVGHEQFF
TRBV29-1	CSVDGGAGDTQYF
TRBV2	CASSFPADTNEKLFF
TRBV7-9	CASSSPTSPYEQYF
TRBV14	CASSQDWAGDIQYF
TRBV2	CASGGRGGYNEQFF
TRBV10-3	CAISETTSGGYNEQFF
TRBV6-4	CASRPGQGNTGELFF
TRBV6-5	CASSYLSNPGQGTEAFF
TRBV7-2	CASSPGANQPQHF
TRBV3-1	CASTATGINTGELFF
TRBV7-7	CASSLTLAGRDTQYF
TRBV20-1	CSANAGTSGGFSSYEQYF
TRBV7-6	CASSLATKQRTSGGVETDTQYF
TRBV29-1	CSVGKGGTDTQYF
TRBV7-9	CASSGPGTDDHEQYF
TRBV5-1	CASSLEGYGYTF
TRBV3-1	CASTRGVSETQYF
TRBV20-1	CSARRAAAYEQYF
TRBV12-3/TRBV12-4	CASRLLVGLEGLFNEQFF
TRBV10-3	CAITETAANTGELFF
TRBV12-3/TRBV12-4	CASSFRGTGGRGNTIYF
TRBV7-9	CASSPLVGPISQYF
TRBV14	CASSQSSGGTGELFF
TRBV6-5	CASSYSENYVGKQYF
TRBV12-3/TRBV12-4	CASSPTSGSYEQYF
TRBV20-1	CSARWADNEQFF
TRBV2	CASSHERGDSYEQYF
TRBV5-4	CASSVPRTGGNEQFF
TRBV7-6	CASSLELGLSYEQYF
TRBV20-1	CSAEANYGYTF
TRBV12-5	CASGLEGGTQYF
TRBV12-3/TRBV12-4	CASSLEGRELGETQYF
TRBV4-1	CASSQDITGTRLETQYF
TRBV29-1	CSVGGSSYNEQFF
TRBV20-1	CSARVVAGGPSNEQFF
TRBV7-9	CASSLALGRAYNSPLHF
TRBV12-3/TRBV12-4	CASSPSGGTTDEQFF
TRBV7-8	CASSLGIGGPYNEQFF